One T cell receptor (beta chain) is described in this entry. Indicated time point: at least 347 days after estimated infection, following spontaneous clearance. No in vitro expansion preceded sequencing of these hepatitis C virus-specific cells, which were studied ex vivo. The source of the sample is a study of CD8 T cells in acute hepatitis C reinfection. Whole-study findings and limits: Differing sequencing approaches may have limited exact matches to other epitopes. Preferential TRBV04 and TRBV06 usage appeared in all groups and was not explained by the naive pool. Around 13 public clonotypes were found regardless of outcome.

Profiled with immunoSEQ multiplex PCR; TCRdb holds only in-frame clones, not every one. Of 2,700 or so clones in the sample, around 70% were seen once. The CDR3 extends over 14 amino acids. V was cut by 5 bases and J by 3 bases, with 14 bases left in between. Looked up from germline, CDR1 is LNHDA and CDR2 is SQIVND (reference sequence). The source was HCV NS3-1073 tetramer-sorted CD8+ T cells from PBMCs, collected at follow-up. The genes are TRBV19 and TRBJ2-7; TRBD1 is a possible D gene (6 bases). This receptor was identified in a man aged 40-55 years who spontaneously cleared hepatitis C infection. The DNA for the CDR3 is TGTGCCAGTAGTCCGCAAATAGGGGGCTACGAGCAGTACTTC. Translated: CASSPQIGGYEQYF.